The T cell receptor (beta chain) described here comes from a study of Ad26.COV2.S vaccination and SARS-CoV-2 variants. On the study more broadly: Intramuscular Ad26.COV2.S doses were given once or twice, 56 days apart.

Data came from immunoSEQ multiplex PCR; TCRdb stores just in-frame clones and leaves some out. The repertoire holds under 550,000 clones, with 88% as singletons. The treatment was: approximately 18 received Ad26.COV2.S at low or high dose, single or two shots; roughly five received placebo; per-sample allocation not given. It was on day 63 after the first vaccine or placebo injection that samples were taken. The individual, an adult aged 18-55 years, was a donor in Boston. Looked up from germline, CDR1 is SNHLY and CDR2 is FYNNEI. With V trimmed by 6 bases and J by 10 bases, 12 bases remained unmatched. The CDR3 runs to 15 residues.

This rearrangement joins TRBV2 to TRBJ1-3; TRBD1 matches 10 bases. Sequences were derived from peripheral blood, sampled in a trial of Ad26.COV2.S vaccine versus placebo. This clonotype was sampled from a person aged 18-65 years who received the Ad26.COV2.S COVID-19 vaccine or a placebo. The DNA of the CDR3 is TGTGCCAGCAGGGATCACCGGGACAGGGGTAGGACCATATATTTT. Amino acid sequence: CASRDHRDRGRTIYF. Full variable domain (outside the CDR3, taken from reference TRBV2 and TRBJ1-3): EPEVTQTPSHQVTQMGQEVILRCVPISNHLYFYWYRQILGQKVEFLVSFYNNEISEKSEIFDDQFSVERPDGSNFTLKIRSTKLEDSAMYFCASRDHRDRGRTIYFGEGSWLTVV.